This T cell receptor beta chain was profiled in a study of blood T cells in healthy people across ages. Looking at the study overall: Template switching recovered approximately one barcoded beta molecule for every two T cells. Study-level points and caveats: In older individuals, TCR beta diversity per million T cells was lower, falling roughly linearly with age.

Per germline, CDR1 SNHLY and CDR2 FYNNEI. The CDR3 length is 14 residues. With V trimmed by 7 bases and J by 4 bases, 4 bases remained unmatched. The second PCR ran 7 to 11 cycles with a sample-barcoded 5' primer and J-beta primers. TCRdb re-analysed the 5' RACE reads in MiXCR, keeping a single row per CDR3 protein. The top ten hold approximately 18% of the sample, which has about 780,000 distinct CDR3 sequences, around half seen once. About this clonotype itself: What it binds is unknown.

There were healthy Caucasian individuals from Russia, aged roughly 6 to 100, serving as donors. The chain links TRBV2 to TRBJ2-1; 10 nucleotides match TRBD2. Sequencing was carried out using blood. This TCR came from a man at least 80 years old in good health. The CDR3 DNA follows: TGTGCCAGCAAAGGACTAGCGGAATACAATGAGCAGTTCTTC. It specifies CASKGLAEYNEQFF.